This T cell receptor beta chain stems from a study of T cell responses to AZD1222 COVID-19 vaccine. The ends were cut back, 0 bases at V and 7 bases at J, with 10 bases in the middle. This CDR3 has 14 residues. From germline, CDR1 is GTSNPN and CDR2 SVGIG (reference sequence). Method: immunoSEQ multiplex PCR; TCRdb's copy keeps in-frame clones and lacks some. The table shows around 130,000 clones, with about 93% occurring only once. The chain links TRBV30 to TRBJ1-6, with a possible D match to TRBD1 (5 bases). The sample consisted of peripheral blood, taken on day 0 of AZD1222 vaccination. The clonotype was recovered from an adult in good health. CDR3 bases: TGTGCCTGGAGTGTATGGGGGGGGAATTCACCCCTCCACTTT. Translation gives CAWSVWGGNSPLHF.